The rows below give T cell receptor beta chains drawn from one sample of a study of CD8+CD57+ T cells in acquired aplastic anemia. TCRdb reprocessed the reads via MiXCR and lists one record per CDR3 protein. The table includes 200,000 to 250,000 distinct CDR3 sequences, around three fifths detected once. Sequencing was done on a sample of sorted CD4+, CD8+, or CD8+CD57+ T cells (not recorded which) from PBMCs. The receptors come from a human donor with aplastic anemia. Both conserved end residues are trimmed from each CDR3. Fields, in order: CDR3 protein, clone size, V gene, J gene. Clone size, where shown, is once, few, many, or a class for clones that have expanded.

ASSLSGTVSSYEQY	few	TRBV3-1	TRBJ2-7
ASSFRGPYGYT	NA	TRBV11-3	TRBJ1-2
ASQGVETQY	NA	TRBV2	TRBJ2-5
ASSFRDRGEKLF	NA	TRBV12-3/TRBV12-4	TRBJ1-4
ASSEPKQGSAEKLL	NA	TRBV25-1	TRBJ1-4
ASIPAGGGSGNTIY	many	TRBV6-5	TRBJ1-3
AISDLAGNSYNEQF	NA	TRBV10-3	TRBJ2-1
ASSPDRGGNQPQH	NA	TRBV9	TRBJ1-5
ASSDTRDLQFYNERF	NA	TRBV25-1	TRBJ2-1
ASSSRTGGQNYGYT	many	TRBV19	TRBJ1-2
SARVPGQLYGELF	few	TRBV20-1	TRBJ2-2
ASRTGAVNYEQY	NA	TRBV10-2	TRBJ2-7
ASSVALAADDGELF	NA	TRBV9	TRBJ2-2
ASGAGSYEQY	NA	TRBV19	TRBJ2-7
SAQRGVQETQY	NA	TRBV20-1	TRBJ2-5
ASSSCQGDAYEQY	NA	TRBV6-8	TRBJ2-7
ASSTGGGGGTEAF	NA	TRBV7-2	TRBJ1-1
ASSGQGLPNQPQH	NA	TRBV2	TRBJ1-5
ASLPPDATNTGELF	NA	TRBV7-4	TRBJ2-2
ATSQDEGWEQY	NA	TRBV15	TRBJ2-7
SVVMTSGNTIY	few	TRBV29-1	TRBJ1-3
ASSGQGGVTEAF	NA	TRBV7-9	TRBJ1-1
ASSENGLGEKLF	NA	TRBV2	TRBJ1-4
ASRTGVGEQY	NA	TRBV6-5	TRBJ2-7
ASSEVDRGTEAF	NA	TRBV2	TRBJ1-1
ASSSGSYNEQF	NA	TRBV6-4	TRBJ2-1
ASSRVAGGTFNEQF	few	TRBV19	TRBJ2-1
ASSLRVAGRTDTQY	NA	TRBV7-8	TRBJ2-3
SARKQARSSGNTIY	NA	TRBV20-1	TRBJ1-3
ASRGTASNQPQH	many	TRBV6-5	TRBJ1-5
ASSLAETGELSYT	NA	TRBV5-1	TRBJ1-2
ASSIGQNNEQF	NA	TRBV19	TRBJ2-1
ATSVRGADTQY	many	TRBV24-1	TRBJ2-3
ATASVAESTDTQY	NA	TRBV24-1	TRBJ2-3
ASSIGDRDTGELF	few	TRBV19	TRBJ2-2
SASDRQGGYSPLH	NA	TRBV20-1	TRBJ1-6
SVGPGTRSGTEAF	NA	TRBV29-1	TRBJ1-1
ASTQVHEQF	NA	TRBV12-3/TRBV12-4	TRBJ2-1
ASSEGGGLLYGYT	NA	TRBV25-1	TRBJ1-2
SARDVYRLTDTQY	NA	TRBV20-1	TRBJ2-3
SARGGGARDTQY	NA	TRBV20-1	TRBJ2-3
SARVPRARETQY	NA	TRBV20-1	TRBJ2-5
SAKRTDTQY	NA	TRBV20-1	TRBJ2-3
ASKMLGEKAF	NA	TRBV7-3	TRBJ1-1
SVGQVVGNQPQH	NA	TRBV20-1	TRBJ1-5
ASSEGRNRKNEQY	NA	TRBV7-9	TRBJ2-7
ASSAWTGIVNEQF	NA	TRBV2	TRBJ2-1
APPCSYEQY	many	TRBV24-1	TRBJ2-7
ASRLTGYYEQY	few	TRBV12-3/TRBV12-4	TRBJ2-7
ASSPQASTGGDEQF	NA	TRBV5-6	TRBJ2-1
ASSVGQYDYEQY	NA	TRBV2	TRBJ2-7
ATSDAGLAGVPGELF	few	TRBV24-1	TRBJ2-2
ASSLSGLETQY	NA	TRBV12-3/TRBV12-4	TRBJ2-5
ASKTGNTYNEQF	NA	TRBV10-1	TRBJ2-1
SARVGQDNTEAF	NA	TRBV20-1	TRBJ1-1
SVGTGSYYGYT	NA	TRBV29-1	TRBJ1-2
ASSLEAASFTDTQY	NA	TRBV5-1	TRBJ2-3
SAGTGSLNTEAF	NA	TRBV29-1	TRBJ1-1
ASGWRNEQL	NA	TRBV7-2	TRBJ2-1
ASSEGLARETQY	NA	TRBV2	TRBJ2-5